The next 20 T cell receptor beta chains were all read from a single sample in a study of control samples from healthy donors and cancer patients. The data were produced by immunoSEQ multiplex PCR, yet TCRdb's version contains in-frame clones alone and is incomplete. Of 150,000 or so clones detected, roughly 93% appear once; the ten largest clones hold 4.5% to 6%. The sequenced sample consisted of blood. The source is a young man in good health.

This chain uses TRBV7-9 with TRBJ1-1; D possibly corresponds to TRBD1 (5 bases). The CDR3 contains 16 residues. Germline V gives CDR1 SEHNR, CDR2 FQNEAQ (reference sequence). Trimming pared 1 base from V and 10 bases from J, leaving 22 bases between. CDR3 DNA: TGTGCCAGCAGCTTAGAGCCGGGACCCTGGGGGTTTGTAGCTTTCTTT. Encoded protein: CASSLEPGPWGFVAFF.

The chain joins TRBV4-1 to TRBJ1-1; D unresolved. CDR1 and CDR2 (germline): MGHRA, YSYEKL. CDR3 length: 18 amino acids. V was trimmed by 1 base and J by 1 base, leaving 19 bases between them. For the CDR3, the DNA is TGCGCCAGCAGCCAAGCTTATCCGAGGACGGTGACGAACACTGAAGCTTTCTTT. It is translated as CASSQAYPRTVTNTEAFF.

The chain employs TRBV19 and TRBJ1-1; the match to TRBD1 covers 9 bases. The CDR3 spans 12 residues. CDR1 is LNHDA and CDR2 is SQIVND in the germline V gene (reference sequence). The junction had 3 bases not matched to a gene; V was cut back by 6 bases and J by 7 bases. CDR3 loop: CASRDRGIEAFF. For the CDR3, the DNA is TGTGCCAGTAGAGACAGGGGGATTGAAGCTTTCTTT. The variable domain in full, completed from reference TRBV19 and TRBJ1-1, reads DGGITQSPKYLFRKEGQNVTLSCEQNLNHDAMYWYRQDPGQGLRLIYYSQIVNDFQKGDIAEGYSVSREKKESFPLTVTSAQKNPTAFYLCASRDRGIEAFFGQGTRLTVV.

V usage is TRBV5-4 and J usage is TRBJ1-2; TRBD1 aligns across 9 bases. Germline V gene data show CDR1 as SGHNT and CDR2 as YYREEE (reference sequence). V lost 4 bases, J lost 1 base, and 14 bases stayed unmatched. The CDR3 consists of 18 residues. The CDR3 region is CASSELPGQGGINYGYTF. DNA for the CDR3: TGTGCCAGCAGCGAATTACCGGGACAGGGTGGGATTAACTATGGCTACACCTTC.

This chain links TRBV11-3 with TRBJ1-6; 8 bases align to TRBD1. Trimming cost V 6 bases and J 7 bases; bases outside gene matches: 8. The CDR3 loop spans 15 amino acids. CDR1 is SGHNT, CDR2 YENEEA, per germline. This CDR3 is CASRGDRGGNSPLHF. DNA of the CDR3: TGTGCCAGCAGGGGTGACAGGGGCGGAAATTCACCCCTCCACTTT.

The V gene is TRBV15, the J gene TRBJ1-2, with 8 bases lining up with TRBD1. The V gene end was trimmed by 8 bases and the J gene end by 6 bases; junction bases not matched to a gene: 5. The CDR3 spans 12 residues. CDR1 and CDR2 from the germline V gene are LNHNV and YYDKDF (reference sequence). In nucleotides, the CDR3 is TGTGCCACCCTCGGGGACAGGCATGGCTACACCTTC. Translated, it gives CATLGDRHGYTF.

The DNA for the CDR3 is TGTGCCAGCACCCCCGGGACCGAGGAAAAACTGTTTTTT. Translation gives CASTPGTEEKLFF. V usage is TRBV12-3 or TRBV12-4 and J usage is TRBJ1-4, with a tentative D call TRBD1 (5 bases). The CDR3 runs to 13 residues. V gave up 7 bases and J gave up 8 bases, with 14 bases separating them.

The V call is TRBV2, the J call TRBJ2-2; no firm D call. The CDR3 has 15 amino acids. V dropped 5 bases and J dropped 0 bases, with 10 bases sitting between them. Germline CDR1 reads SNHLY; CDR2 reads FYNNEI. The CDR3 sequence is CASSPLHANTGELFF. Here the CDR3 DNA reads TGTGCCAGCAGTCCGCTACACGCGAACACCGGGGAGCTGTTTTTT.

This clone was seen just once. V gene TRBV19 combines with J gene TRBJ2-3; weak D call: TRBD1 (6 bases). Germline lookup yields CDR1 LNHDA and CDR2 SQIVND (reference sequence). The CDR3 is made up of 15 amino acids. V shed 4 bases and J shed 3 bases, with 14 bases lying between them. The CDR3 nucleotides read TGTGCCAGTAGTACTGACAGGTTTTGGACAGATACGCAGTATTTT. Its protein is CASSTDRFWTDTQYF.

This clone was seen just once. CDR3 region: CASSPQGRSNTGELFF. CDR3 DNA sequence: TGCGCCAGCAGCCCTCAGGGGAGGTCGAACACCGGGGAGCTGTTTTTT. This chain joins TRBV5-1 and TRBJ2-2; D is perhaps TRBD1 or TRBD2 (6 bases each). Germline values: CDR1 SGHRS, CDR2 YFSETQ. This CDR3 is 16 amino acids long. The V and J ends lost 4 bases and 0 bases respectively, with 13 bases between them.

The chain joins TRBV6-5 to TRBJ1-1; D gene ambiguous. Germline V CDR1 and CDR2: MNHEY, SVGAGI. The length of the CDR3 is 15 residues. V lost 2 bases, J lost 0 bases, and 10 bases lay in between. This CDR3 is CASSYGGRVNTEAFF. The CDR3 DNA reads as TGTGCCAGCAGTTACGGTGGTAGGGTGAACACTGAAGCTTTCTTT.

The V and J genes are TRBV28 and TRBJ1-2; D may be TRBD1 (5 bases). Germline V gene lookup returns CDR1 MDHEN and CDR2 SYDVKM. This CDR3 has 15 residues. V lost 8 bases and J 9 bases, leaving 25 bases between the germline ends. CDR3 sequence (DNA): TGTGCCAGCTGCGTCCTCGGCGGGCCAGGGTGCAGCTACACCTTC. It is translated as CASCVLGGPGCSYTF.

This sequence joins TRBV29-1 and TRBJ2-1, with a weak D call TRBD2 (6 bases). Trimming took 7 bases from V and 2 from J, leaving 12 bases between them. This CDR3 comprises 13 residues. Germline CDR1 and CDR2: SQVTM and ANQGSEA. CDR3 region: CSALGGTYNEQFF. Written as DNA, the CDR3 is TGCAGCGCCTTGGGCGGGACCTACAATGAGCAGTTCTTC.

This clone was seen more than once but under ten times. The CDR3 DNA reads TGTGCCATCAGTGAGCCTCGGGGCTCCACCGATACGCAGTATTTT. Residues: CAISEPRGSTDTQYF. The chain links TRBV10-3 to TRBJ2-3; D is perhaps TRBD1 or TRBD2 (5 bases each). The CDR3 is 15 amino acids. The V end lost 2 bases, the J end lost 6 bases, and 15 bases lay between the germline ends. Germline values: CDR1 ENHRY, CDR2 SYGVKD.

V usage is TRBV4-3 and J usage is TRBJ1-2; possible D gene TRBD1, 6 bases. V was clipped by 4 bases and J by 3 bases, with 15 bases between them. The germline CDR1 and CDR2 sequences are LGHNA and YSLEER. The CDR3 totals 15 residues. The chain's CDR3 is CASSPTGGRDYGYTF. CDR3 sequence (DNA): TGCGCCAGCAGCCCGACTGGGGGCCGGGACTATGGCTACACCTTC.

Here the CDR3 DNA reads TGTGCCAGCAGTAGGGACCACAGGGCTGGAAACACCATATATTTT. Its protein is CASSRDHRAGNTIYF. J is TRBJ1-3 and V is TRBV5-5; a possible D gene is TRBD1 (6 bases). The CDR3 runs 15 residues. Germline values: CDR1 SGHKS, CDR2 YYEKEE (reference sequence). V lost 5 bases and J lost 2, with 14 bases in between.

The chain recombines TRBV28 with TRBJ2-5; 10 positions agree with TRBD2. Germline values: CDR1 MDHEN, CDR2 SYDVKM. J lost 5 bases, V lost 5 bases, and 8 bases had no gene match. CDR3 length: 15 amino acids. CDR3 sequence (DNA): TGTGCCAGCAGTCAAACTAGCGGGAAGGTGGAGACCCAGTACTTC. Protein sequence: CASSQTSGKVETQYF. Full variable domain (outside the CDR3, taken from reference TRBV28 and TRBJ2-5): DVKVTQSSRYLVKRTGEKVFLECVQDMDHENMFWYRQDPGLGLRLIYFSYDVKMKEKGDIPEGYSVSREKKERFSLILESASTNQTSMYLCASSQTSGKVETQYFGPGTRLLVL.

The DNA of the CDR3 is TGTGCCAGCAGGAGAATGGGAACAGGGCAGCCCCAGCATTTT. It is translated as CASRRMGTGQPQHF. V gene TRBV27 combines with J gene TRBJ1-5; possible D gene TRBD1, 6 bases. The CDR3 loop spans 14 amino acids. Germline CDR1 MNHEY, CDR2 SMNVEV (reference sequence). Trimming pared 6 bases from V and 7 bases from J, leaving 16 bases between.

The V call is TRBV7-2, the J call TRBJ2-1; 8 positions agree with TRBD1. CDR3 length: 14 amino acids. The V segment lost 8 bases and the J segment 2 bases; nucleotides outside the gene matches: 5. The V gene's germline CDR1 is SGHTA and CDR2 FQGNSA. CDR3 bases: TGTGCCAGCTCCTGGACAGGGACCTACAATGAGCAGTTCTTC. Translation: CASSWTGTYNEQFF. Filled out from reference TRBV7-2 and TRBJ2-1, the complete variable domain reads GAGVSQSPSNKVTEKGKDVELRCDPISGHTALYWYRQSLGQGLEFLIYFQGNSAPDKSGLPSDRFSAERTGGSVSTLTIQRTQQEDSAVYLCASSWTGTYNEQFFGPGTRLTVL.

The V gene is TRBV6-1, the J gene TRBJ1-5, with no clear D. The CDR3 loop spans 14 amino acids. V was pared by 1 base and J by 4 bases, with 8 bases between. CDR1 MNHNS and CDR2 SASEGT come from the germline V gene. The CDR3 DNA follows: TGTGCCAGCAGTGAAGTTTGGGGAAATCAGCCCCAGCATTTT. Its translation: CASSEVWGNQPQHF.